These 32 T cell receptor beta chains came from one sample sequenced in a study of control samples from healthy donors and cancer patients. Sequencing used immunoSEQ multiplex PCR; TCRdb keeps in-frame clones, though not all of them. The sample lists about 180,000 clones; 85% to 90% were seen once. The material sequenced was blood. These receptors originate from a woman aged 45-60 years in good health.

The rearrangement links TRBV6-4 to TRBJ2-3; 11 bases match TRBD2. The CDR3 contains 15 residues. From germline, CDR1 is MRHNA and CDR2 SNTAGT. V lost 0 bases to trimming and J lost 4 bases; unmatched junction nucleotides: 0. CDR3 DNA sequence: TGTGCCAGCAGTGACTCTAGCGGGGGGGCAGATACGCAGTATTTT. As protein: CASSDSSGGADTQYF.

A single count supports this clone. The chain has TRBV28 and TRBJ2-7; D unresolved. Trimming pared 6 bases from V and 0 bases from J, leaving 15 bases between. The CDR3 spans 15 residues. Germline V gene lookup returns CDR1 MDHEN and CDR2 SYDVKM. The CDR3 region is CASSLGLGRSYEQYF. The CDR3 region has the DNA TGTGCCAGCAGCCTAGGCCTAGGGCGCTCCTACGAGCAGTACTTC.

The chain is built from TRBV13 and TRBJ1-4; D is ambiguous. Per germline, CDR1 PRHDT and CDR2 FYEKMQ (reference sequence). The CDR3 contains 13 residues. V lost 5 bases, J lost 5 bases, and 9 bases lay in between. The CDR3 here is CASSIRGNEKLFF. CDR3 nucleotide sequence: TGTGCCAGCAGCATCCGAGGGAATGAAAAACTGTTTTTT.

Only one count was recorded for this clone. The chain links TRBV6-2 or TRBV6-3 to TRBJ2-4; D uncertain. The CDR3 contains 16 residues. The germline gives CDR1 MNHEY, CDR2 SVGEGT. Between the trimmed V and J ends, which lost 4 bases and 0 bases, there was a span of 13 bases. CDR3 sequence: CASSSERQLAKNIQYF. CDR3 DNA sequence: TGTGCCAGCAGTTCCGAACGTCAACTAGCCAAAAACATTCAGTACTTC.

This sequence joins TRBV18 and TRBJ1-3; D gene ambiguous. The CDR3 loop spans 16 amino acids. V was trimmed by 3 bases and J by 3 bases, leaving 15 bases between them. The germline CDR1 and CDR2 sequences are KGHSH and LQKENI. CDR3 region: CASSPQLSGLGNTIYF. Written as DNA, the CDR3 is TGTGCCAGCTCACCTCAACTGAGCGGTCTTGGAAACACCATATATTTT.

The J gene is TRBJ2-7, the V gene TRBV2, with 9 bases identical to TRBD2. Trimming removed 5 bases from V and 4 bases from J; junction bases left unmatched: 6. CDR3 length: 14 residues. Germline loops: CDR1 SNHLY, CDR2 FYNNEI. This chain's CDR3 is CASSPLAGEYEQYF. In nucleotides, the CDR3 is TGTGCCAGCAGTCCATTAGCGGGAGAGTACGAGCAGTACTTC.

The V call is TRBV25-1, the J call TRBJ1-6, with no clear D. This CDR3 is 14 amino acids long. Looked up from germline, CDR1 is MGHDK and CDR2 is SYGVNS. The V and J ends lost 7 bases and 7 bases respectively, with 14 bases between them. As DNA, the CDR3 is TGTGCCAGCATTGCGGGCGGTCTCAATTCACCCCTCCACTTT. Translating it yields CASIAGGLNSPLHF.

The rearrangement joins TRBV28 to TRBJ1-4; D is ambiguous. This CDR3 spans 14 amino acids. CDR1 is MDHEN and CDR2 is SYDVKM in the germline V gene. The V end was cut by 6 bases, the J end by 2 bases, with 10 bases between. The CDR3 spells CASRQSPTNEKLFF. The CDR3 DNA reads TGTGCCAGCAGGCAGAGTCCCACTAATGAAAAACTGTTTTTT. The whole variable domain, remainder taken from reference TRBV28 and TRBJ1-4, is DVKVTQSSRYLVKRTGEKVFLECVQDMDHENMFWYRQDPGLGLRLIYFSYDVKMKEKGDIPEGYSVSREKKERFSLILESASTNQTSMYLCASRQSPTNEKLFFGSGTQLSVL.

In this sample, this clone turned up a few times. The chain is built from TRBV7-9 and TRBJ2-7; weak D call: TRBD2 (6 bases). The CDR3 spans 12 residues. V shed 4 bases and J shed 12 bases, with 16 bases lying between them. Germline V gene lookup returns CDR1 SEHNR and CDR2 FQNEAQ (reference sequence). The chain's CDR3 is CASSSTEGLRYF. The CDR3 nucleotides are TGTGCCAGCAGCTCAACAGAGGGACTGCGGTACTTC.

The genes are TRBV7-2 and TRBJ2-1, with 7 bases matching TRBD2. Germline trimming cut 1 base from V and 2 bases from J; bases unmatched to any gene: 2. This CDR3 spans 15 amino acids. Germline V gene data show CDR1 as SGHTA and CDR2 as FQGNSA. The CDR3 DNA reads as TGTGCCAGCAGCTTAGGCGGGGGACCCTACAATGAGCAGTTCTTC. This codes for CASSLGGGPYNEQFF.

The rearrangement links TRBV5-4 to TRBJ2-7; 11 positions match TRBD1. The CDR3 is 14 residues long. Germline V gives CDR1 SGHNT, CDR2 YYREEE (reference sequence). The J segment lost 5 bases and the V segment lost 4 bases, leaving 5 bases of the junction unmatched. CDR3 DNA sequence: TGTGCCAGCAGCCTCGGACAGGGGGCGGACGAGCAGTACTTC. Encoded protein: CASSLGQGADEQYF.

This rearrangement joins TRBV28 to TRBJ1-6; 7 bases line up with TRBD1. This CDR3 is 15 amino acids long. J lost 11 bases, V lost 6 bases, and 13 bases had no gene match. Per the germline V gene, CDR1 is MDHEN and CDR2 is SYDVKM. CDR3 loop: CASSLGDSFRTPLHF. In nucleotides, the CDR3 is TGTGCCAGCAGCCTCGGGGACAGCTTTAGGACACCCCTCCACTTT.

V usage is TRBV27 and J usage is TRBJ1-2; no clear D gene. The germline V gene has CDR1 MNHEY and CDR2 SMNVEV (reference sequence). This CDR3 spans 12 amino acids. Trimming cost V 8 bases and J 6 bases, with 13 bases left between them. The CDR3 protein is CASGRYSDGYTF. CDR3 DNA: TGTGCCAGCGGGAGATACTCTGATGGCTACACCTTC.

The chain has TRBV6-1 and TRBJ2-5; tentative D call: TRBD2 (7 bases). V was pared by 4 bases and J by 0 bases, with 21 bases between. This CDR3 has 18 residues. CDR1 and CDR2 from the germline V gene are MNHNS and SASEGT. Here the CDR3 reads CASSVEGRGLTYQETQYF. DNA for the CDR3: TGTGCCAGCAGTGTCGAAGGGCGGGGGCTCACGTACCAAGAGACCCAGTACTTC.

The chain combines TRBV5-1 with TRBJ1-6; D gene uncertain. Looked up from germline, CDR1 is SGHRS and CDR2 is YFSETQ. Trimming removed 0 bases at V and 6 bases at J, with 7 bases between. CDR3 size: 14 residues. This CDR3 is CASSLGFGNSPLHF. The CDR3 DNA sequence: TGCGCCAGCAGCTTGGGTTTCGGTAATTCACCCCTCCACTTT.

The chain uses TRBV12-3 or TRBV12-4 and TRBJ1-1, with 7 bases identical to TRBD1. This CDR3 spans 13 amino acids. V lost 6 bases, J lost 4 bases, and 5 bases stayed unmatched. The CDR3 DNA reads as TGTGCCAGCAGCCGCGGGACAGTCACTGAAGCTTTCTTT. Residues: CASSRGTVTEAFF.

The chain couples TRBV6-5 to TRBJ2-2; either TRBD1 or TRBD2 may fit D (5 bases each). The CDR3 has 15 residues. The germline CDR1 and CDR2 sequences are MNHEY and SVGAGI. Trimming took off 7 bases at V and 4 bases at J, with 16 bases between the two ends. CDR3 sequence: CASKFGTFTTGELFF. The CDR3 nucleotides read TGTGCCAGCAAATTTGGGACGTTCACCACCGGGGAGCTGTTTTTT.

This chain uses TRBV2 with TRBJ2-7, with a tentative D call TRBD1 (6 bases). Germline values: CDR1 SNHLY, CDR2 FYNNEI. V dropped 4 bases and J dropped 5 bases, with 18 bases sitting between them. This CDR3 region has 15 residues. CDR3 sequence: CASSVLGAIRDEQYF. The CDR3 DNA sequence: TGTGCCAGCAGTGTCCTGGGGGCGATAAGGGACGAGCAGTACTTC.

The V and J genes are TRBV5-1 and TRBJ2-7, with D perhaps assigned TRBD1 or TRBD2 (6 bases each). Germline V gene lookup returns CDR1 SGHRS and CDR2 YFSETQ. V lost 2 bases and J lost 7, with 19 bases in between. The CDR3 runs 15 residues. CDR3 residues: CASSLGPGALGEQYF. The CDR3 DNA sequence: TGCGCCAGCAGCTTAGGACCGGGGGCCTTGGGGGAGCAGTACTTC.

The CDR3 sequence is CASSHGGTIAKNIQYF. CDR3 DNA: TGTGCCAGCAGCCACGGGGGGACCATAGCCAAAAACATTCAGTACTTC. This chain uses TRBV6-6 with TRBJ2-4; 7 bases agree with TRBD2. V dropped 6 bases and J dropped 0; count of bases not matched to a gene: 8. The CDR3 loop spans 16 amino acids. CDR1 MNHNY and CDR2 SVGAGI come from the germline V gene (reference sequence).

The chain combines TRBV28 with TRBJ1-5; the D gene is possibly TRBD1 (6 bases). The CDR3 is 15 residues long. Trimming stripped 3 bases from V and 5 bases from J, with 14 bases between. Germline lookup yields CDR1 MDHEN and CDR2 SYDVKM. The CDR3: CASSFGGRGHQPQHF. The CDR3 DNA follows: TGTGCCAGCAGTTTCGGGGGCCGGGGGCATCAGCCCCAGCATTTT.

The DNA of the CDR3 is TGCGCCAGCAGCTTGTGGGGAAATCAGCCCCAGCATTTT. Encoded protein: CASSLWGNQPQHF. The chain combines TRBV5-1 with TRBJ1-5; D uncertain. The V gene's germline CDR1 is SGHRS and CDR2 YFSETQ. V shed 1 base and J shed 4 bases, with 6 bases lying between them. The CDR3 is 13 amino acids.

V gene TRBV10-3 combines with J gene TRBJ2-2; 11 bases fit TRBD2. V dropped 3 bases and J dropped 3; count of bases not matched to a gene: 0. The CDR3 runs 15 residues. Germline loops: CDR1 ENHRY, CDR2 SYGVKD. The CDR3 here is CAISELAGDTGELFF. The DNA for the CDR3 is TGTGCCATCAGTGAACTAGCGGGGGACACCGGGGAGCTGTTTTTT.

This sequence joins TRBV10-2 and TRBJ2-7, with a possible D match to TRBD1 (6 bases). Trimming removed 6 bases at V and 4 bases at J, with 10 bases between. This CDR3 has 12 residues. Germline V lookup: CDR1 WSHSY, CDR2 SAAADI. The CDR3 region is CASRTGLYEQYF. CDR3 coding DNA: TGCGCCAGCAGGACAGGTTTATACGAGCAGTACTTC.

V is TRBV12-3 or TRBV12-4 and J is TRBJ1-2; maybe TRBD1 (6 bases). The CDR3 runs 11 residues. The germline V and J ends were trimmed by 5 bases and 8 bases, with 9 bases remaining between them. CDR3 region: CASSVGGGYTF. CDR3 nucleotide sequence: TGTGCCAGCAGTGTCGGGGGCGGCTACACCTTC.

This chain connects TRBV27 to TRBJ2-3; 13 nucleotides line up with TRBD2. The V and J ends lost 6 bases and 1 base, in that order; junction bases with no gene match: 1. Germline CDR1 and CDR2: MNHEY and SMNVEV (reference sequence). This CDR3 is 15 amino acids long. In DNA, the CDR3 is TGTGCCAGCAGAGGACTAGCGGGGGGCACAGATACGCAGTATTTT. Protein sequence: CASRGLAGGTDTQYF.

CDR3 sequence reads: CASSPAGTGPGQYF. In DNA form, the CDR3 reads TGCGCCAGCAGCCCCGCAGGAACAGGGCCGGGGCAGTACTTC. J is TRBJ2-7 and V is TRBV4-1, with D possibly TRBD1 on 6 matching bases. With 4 bases removed from V and 9 bases from J, the gap between germline ends came to 19 bases. The CDR3 is 14 residues long. Germline V gene sequence: CDR1 MGHRA, CDR2 YSYEKL.

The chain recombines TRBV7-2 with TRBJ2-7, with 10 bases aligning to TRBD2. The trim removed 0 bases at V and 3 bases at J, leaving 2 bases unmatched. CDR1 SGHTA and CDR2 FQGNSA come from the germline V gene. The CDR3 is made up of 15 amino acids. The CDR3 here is CASSLASSGGYEQYF. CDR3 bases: TGTGCCAGCAGCTTAGCGTCTAGCGGGGGCTACGAGCAGTACTTC.

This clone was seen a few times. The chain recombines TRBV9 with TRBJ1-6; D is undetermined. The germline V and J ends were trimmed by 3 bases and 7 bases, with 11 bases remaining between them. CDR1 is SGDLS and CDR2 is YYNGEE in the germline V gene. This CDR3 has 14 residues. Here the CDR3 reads CASSESLGNSPLHF. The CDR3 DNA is TGTGCCAGCAGCGAGTCCTTGGGGAATTCACCCCTCCACTTT.

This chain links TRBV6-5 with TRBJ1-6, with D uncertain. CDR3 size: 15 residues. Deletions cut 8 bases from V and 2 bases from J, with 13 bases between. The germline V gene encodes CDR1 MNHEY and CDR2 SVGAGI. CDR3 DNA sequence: TGTGCCAGCCACATCGGGCCGCCCTATAATTCACCCCTCCACTTT. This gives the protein CASHIGPPYNSPLHF.

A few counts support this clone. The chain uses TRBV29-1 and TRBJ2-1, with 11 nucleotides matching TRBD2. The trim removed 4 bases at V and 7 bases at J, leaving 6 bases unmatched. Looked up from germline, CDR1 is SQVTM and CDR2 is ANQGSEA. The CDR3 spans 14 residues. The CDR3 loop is CSVGVAGGRNEQFF. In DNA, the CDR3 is TGCAGCGTTGGGGTAGCGGGGGGGCGAAATGAGCAGTTCTTC.

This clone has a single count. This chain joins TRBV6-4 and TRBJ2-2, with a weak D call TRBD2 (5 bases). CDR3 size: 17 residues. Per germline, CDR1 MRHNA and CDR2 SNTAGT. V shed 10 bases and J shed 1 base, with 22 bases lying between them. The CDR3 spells CATNPEAGEWNTGELFF. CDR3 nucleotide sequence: TGTGCCACCAACCCCGAGGCCGGGGAATGGAACACCGGGGAGCTGTTTTTT.